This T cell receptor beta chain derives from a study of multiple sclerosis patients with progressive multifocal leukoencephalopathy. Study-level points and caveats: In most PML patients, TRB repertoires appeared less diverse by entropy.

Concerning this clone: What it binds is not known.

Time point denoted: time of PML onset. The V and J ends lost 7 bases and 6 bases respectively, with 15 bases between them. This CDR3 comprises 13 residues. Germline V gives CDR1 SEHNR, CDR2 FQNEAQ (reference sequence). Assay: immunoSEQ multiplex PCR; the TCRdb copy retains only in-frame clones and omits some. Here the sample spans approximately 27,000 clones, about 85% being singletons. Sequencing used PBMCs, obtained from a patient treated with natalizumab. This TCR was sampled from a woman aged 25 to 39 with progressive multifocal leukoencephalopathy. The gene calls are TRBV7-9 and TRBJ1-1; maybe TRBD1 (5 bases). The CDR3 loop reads CASTFGGIAEAFF. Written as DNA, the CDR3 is TGTGCCAGCACCTTCGGGGGGATCGCTGAAGCTTTCTTT.